These 9 T cell receptor beta chains came from one sample sequenced in a study of T-cell memory formation after mild COVID-19. In TCRdb, the 5' RACE reads were re-called with MiXCR into one record per CDR3 protein. The sample has roughly 320,000 distinct CDR3 sequences, around 27% seen once. The sample was PBMCs or a T cell subset sorted from them (not recorded which). These receptor sequences come from an adult woman who had mild COVID-19 (a few samples of this study predate the infection). Cell type and time point are not known.

This rearrangement joins TRBV11-3 to TRBJ2-5; D is perhaps TRBD1 or TRBD2 (5 bases each). The CDR3 is 12 amino acids. From germline, CDR1 is SGHNT and CDR2 YENEEA. The V end lost 3 bases, the J end lost 7 bases, and 9 bases lay between the germline ends. The CDR3 is CASSLGDRTQYF. The CDR3 DNA is TGTGCCAGCAGCTTGGGGGATCGGACCCAGTACTTC.

The chain carries TRBV12-3 or TRBV12-4 and TRBJ2-7; 10 bases agree with TRBD1. The CDR3 has 13 residues. Germline trimming cut 5 bases from V and 10 bases from J; bases unmatched to any gene: 8. The DNA for the CDR3 is TGTGCCAGCAGTACCCGGGACAGGGGTAGACAGTACTTC. It translates to CASSTRDRGRQYF.

The table lists this clonotype with a few counts. V and J are TRBV7-2 and TRBJ2-7; 10 bases agree with TRBD2. CDR1 and CDR2 (germline): SGHTA, FQGNSA. The ends lost 11 bases at V and 3 bases at J; junction bases unmatched: 4. The CDR3 is made up of 12 amino acids. Here the CDR3 reads CALTSGHYEQYF. The DNA of the CDR3 is TGTGCCCTGACTAGCGGGCACTACGAGCAGTACTTC.

This clonotype has a single count. This chain links TRBV5-1 with TRBJ2-2; no definite D call. The V and J ends lost 2 bases and 0 bases respectively, with 8 bases between them. Germline V gives CDR1 SGHRS, CDR2 YFSETQ. The CDR3 consists of 15 residues. CDR3 protein: CASSLMQANTGELFF. CDR3 coding DNA: TGCGCCAGCAGCTTAATGCAGGCGAACACCGGGGAGCTGTTTTTT.

The chain links TRBV18 to TRBJ2-7; D assignment may be TRBD1 or TRBD2 (6 bases each). Germline V gene lookup returns CDR1 KGHSH and CDR2 LQKENI. V was cut by 6 bases and J by 5 bases, with 17 bases left in between. The CDR3 spans 14 residues. Here the CDR3 DNA reads TGTGCCAGCTCCCGGGGGCAGGGCGGCGACGAGCAGTACTTC. Protein: CASSRGQGGDEQYF.

This chain connects TRBV6-6 to TRBJ1-5; possibly TRBD1 for D (6 bases). Deletions cut 8 bases from V and 0 bases from J, with 8 bases between. The CDR3 consists of 13 residues. Germline CDR1 and CDR2: MNHNY and SVGAGI (reference sequence). The CDR3 loop reads CASGQSSNQPQHF. Here the CDR3 DNA reads TGTGCCAGCGGACAGTCTAGCAATCAGCCCCAGCATTTT.

The rearrangement joins TRBV6-1 to TRBJ2-3; D is unresolved. The CDR3 runs 15 residues. Trimming took off 3 bases at V and 2 bases at J, with 12 bases between the two ends. The germline gives CDR1 MNHNS, CDR2 SASEGT. The CDR3 region is CASSDRRIYTDTQYF. CDR3 nucleotides: TGTGCCAGCAGTGATAGGAGAATTTACACAGATACGCAGTATTTT.

V is TRBV7-2 and J is TRBJ1-5; no clear D. This CDR3 has 15 residues. Germline V CDR1 and CDR2: SGHTA, FQGNSA. With 1 base removed from V and 1 base from J, the gap between germline ends came to 8 bases. The CDR3 nucleotides read TGTGCCAGCAGCTTAGGTCCGACAAGCAATCAGCCCCAGCATTTT. Encoded protein: CASSLGPTSNQPQHF. Supplemented by reference TRBV7-2 and TRBJ1-5, the full variable domain reads GAGVSQSPSNKVTEKGKDVELRCDPISGHTALYWYRQSLGQGLEFLIYFQGNSAPDKSGLPSDRFSAERTGGSVSTLTIQRTQQEDSAVYLCASSLGPTSNQPQHFGDGTRLSIL.

With respect to this clonotype: A much bigger clone sits one base away, suggesting this may be a read error. CDR3 protein: CASSILNEQFF. CDR3 in DNA: TGTGCCAGCAGCATACTCAATGAGCAGTTCTTC. The chain is built from TRBV3-1 and TRBJ2-1, with unresolved D. The germline V and J ends were trimmed by 5 bases and 6 bases, with 5 bases remaining between them. The germline CDR1 and CDR2 sequences are LGHDT and YNNKEL (reference sequence). CDR3 length equals 11 residues.